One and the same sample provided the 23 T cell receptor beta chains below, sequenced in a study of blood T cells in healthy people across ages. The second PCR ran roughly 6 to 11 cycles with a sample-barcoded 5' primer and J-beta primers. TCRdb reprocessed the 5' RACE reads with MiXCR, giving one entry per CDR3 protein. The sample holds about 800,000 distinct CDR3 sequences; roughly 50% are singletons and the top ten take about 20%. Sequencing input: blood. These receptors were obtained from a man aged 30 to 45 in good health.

CDR3 DNA sequence: TGCAGCGTTGTTTATGGACATTTGGGCTATGGCTACACCTTC. Amino acids: CSVVYGHLGYGYTF. V gene TRBV29-1 combines with J gene TRBJ1-2, with TRBD1 as a possible D gene (5 bases). V was cut by 4 bases and J by 4 bases, with 16 bases left in between. This CDR3 contains 14 residues. Germline CDR1 SQVTM, CDR2 ANQGSEA.

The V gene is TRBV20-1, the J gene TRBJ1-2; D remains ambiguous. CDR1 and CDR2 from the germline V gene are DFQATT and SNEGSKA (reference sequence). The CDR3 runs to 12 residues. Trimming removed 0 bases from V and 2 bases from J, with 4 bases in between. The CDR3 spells CSARELNYGYTF. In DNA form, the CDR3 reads TGCAGTGCTAGAGAGCTAAACTATGGCTACACCTTC.

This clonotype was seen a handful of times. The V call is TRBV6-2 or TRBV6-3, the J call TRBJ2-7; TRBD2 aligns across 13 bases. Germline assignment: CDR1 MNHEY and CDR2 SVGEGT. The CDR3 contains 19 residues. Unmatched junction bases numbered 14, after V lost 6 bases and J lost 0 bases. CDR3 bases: TGTGCCAGCAGCAAAAACCGCGGACTAGCGGGAGATCTCTCCTACGAGCAGTACTTC. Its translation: CASSKNRGLAGDLSYEQYF.

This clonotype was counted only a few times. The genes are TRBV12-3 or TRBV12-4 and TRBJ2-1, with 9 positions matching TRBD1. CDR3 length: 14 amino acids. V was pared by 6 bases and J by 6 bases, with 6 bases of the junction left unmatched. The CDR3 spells CASRQGAMLNEQFF. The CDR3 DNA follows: TGTGCCAGCAGACAGGGGGCTATGCTCAATGAGCAGTTCTTC.

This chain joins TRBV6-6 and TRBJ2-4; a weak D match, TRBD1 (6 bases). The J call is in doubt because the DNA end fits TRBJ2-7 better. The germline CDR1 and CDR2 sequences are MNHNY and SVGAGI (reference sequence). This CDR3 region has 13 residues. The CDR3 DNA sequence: TGTGCCAGCAAGGAACAGGGCGCCTACGAGCAGTACTTC. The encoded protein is CASKEQGAYEQYF.

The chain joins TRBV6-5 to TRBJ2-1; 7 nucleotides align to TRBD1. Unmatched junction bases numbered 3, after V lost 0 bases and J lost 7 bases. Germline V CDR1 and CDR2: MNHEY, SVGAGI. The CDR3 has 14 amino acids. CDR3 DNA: TGTGCCAGCAGTTACTCCGGGACAGCAAATGAGCAGTTCTTC. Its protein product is CASSYSGTANEQFF.

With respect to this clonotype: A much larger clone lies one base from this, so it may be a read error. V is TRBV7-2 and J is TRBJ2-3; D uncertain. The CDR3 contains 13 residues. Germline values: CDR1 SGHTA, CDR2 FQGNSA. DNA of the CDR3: TGTGTCAGCAGCCCCGACTGGGGAGATACGCAGTATTTT. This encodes CVSSPDWGDTQYF.

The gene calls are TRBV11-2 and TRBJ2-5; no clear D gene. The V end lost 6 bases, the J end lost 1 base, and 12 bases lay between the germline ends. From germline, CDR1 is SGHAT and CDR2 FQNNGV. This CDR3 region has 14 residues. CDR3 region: CASSVRLLQETQYF. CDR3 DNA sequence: TGTGCCAGCAGTGTACGGCTACTCCAAGAGACCCAGTACTTC.

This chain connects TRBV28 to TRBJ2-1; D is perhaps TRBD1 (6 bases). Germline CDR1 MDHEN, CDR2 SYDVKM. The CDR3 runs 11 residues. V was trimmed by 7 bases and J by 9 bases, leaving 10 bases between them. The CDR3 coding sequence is TGTGCCAGCACACTCAGGGGTGAGCAGTTCTTC. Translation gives CASTLRGEQFF.

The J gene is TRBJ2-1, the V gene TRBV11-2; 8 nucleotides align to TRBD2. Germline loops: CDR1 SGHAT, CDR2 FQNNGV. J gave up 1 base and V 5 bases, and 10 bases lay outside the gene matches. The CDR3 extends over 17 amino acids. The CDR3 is CASSSRGAGESYNEQFF. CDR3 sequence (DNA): TGTGCCAGCAGCAGCCGAGGAGCGGGGGAATCCTACAATGAGCAGTTCTTC.

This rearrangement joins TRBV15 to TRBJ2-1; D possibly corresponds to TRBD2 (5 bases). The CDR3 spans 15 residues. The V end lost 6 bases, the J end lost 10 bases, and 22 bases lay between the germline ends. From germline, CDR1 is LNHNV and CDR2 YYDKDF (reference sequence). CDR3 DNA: TGTGCCACCAGTCCACCGGGGTTGTCCATAAAGGAGCAGTTCTTC. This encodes CATSPPGLSIKEQFF.

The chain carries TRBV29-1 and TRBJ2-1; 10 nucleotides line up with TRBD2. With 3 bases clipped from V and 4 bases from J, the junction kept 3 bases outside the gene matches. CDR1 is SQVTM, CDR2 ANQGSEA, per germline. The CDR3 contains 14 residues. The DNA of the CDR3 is TGCAGCGTTGACATAGCGGGAGGTTACAATGAGCAGTTCTTC. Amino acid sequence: CSVDIAGGYNEQFF.

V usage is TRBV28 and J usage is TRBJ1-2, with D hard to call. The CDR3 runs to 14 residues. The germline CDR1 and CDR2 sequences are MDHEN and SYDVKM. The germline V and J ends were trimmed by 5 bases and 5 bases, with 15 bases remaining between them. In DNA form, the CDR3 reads TGTGCCAGCAGTCCCAGAGCGTCCCTATATGGCTACACCTTC. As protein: CASSPRASLYGYTF.

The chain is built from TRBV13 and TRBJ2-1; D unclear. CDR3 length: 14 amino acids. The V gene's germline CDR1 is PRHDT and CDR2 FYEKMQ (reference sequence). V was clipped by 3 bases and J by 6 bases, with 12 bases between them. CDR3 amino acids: CASSFGVRGNEQFF. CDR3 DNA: TGTGCCAGCAGCTTTGGGGTAAGAGGCAATGAGCAGTTCTTC.

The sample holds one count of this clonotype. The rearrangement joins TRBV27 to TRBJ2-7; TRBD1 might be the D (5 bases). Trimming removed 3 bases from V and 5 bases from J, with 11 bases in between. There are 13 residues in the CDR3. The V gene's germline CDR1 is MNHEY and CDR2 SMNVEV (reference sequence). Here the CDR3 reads CASSFRVVDEQYF. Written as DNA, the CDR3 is TGTGCCAGCAGTTTCAGGGTAGTCGACGAGCAGTACTTC.

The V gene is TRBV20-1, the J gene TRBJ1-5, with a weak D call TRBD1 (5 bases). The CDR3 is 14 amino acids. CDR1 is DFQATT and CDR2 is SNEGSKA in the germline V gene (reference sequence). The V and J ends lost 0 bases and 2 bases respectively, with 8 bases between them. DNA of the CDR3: TGCAGTGCTAGAGACAGGGAGGGCAATCAGCCCCAGCATTTT. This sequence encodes CSARDREGNQPQHF.

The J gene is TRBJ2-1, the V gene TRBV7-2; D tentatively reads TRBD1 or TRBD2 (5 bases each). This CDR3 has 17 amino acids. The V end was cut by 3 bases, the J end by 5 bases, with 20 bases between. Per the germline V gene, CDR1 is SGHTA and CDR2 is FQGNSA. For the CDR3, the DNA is TGTGCCAGCAGCTTTGGCCTGGGGGATCCAACGGACAATGAGCAGTTCTTC. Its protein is CASSFGLGDPTDNEQFF. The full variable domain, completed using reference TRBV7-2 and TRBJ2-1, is GAGVSQSPSNKVTEKGKDVELRCDPISGHTALYWYRQSLGQGLEFLIYFQGNSAPDKSGLPSDRFSAERTGGSVSTLTIQRTQQEDSAVYLCASSFGLGDPTDNEQFFGPGTRLTVL.

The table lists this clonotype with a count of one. CDR3 in amino acids: CSARDTGGRKTQYF. Here the CDR3 DNA reads TGCAGTGCTAGAGATACAGGGGGCCGAAAGACCCAGTACTTC. V is TRBV20-1 and J is TRBJ2-5, with 9 bases lining up with TRBD1. Germline V CDR1 and CDR2: DFQATT, SNEGSKA (reference sequence). The CDR3 is 14 amino acids. The ends lost 0 bases at V and 6 bases at J; junction bases unmatched: 5.

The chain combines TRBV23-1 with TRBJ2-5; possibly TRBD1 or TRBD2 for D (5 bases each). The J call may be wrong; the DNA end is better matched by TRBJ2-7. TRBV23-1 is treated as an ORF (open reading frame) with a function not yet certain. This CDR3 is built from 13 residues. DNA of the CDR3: TGCGCCACCAAAACACACCGAGGGGCCGAGCAGTACTTC. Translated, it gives CATKTHRGAEQYF.

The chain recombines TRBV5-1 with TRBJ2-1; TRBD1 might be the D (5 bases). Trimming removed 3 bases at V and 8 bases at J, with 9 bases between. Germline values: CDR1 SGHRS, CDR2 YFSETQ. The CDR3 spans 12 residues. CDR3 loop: CASSWQGDEQFF. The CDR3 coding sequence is TGCGCCAGCAGCTGGCAGGGCGATGAGCAGTTCTTC.

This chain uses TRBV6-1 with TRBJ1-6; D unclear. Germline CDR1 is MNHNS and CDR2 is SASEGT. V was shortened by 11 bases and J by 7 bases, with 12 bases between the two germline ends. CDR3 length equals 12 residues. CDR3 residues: CAGRIGNSPLHF. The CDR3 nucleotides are TGTGCCGGGCGGATCGGAAATTCACCCCTCCACTTT.

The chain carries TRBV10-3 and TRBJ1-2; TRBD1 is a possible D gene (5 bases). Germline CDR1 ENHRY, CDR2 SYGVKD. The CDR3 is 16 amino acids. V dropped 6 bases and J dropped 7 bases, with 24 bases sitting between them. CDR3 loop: CAIRGIQDGESRGYTF. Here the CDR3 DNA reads TGTGCCATCAGGGGCATACAGGATGGCGAATCTCGTGGCTACACCTTC.

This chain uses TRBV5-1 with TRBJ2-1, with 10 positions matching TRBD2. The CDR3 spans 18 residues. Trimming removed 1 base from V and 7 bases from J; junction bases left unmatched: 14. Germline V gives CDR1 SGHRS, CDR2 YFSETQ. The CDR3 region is CASSLTGEREGPPNEQFF. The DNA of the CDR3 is TGCGCCAGCAGCTTGACGGGGGAGCGGGAGGGCCCGCCGAATGAGCAGTTCTTC.